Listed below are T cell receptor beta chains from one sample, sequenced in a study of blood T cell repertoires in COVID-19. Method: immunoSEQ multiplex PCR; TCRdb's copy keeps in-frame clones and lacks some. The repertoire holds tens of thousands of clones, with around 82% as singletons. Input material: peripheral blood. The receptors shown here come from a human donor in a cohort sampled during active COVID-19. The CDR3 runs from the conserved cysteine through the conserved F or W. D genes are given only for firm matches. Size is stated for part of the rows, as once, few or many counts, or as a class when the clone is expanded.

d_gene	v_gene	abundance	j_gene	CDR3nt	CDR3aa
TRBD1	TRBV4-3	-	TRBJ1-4	TGCGCCAGCAGCCAAGATGCATTTTCCGGGACAGACGAAAAACTGTTTTTT	CASSQDAFSGTDEKLFF
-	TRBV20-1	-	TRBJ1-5	TGCAGTGCTAGTCAACCAGGGTACTATAGCAATCAGCCCCAGCATTTT	CSASQPGYYSNQPQHF
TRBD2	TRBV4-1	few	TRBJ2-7	TGCGCCAGCAGCCAAGGGGTGCTAGCGGGGGGCTCCTACGAGCAGTACTTC	CASSQGVLAGGSYEQYF
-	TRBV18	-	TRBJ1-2	TGTGCCAGCTCACCACCGTCAGAGGCTTATGGCTACACCTTC	CASSPPSEAYGYTF
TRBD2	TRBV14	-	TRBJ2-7	TGTGCCAGCAGCCAGACGACTAGCGGGGCCATCGAGCAGTACTTC	CASSQTTSGAIEQYF
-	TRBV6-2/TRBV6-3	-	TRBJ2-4	TGTGCCAGCAGCCCGCAGGGGAATTTTGCCAAAAACATTCAGTACTTC	CASSPQGNFAKNIQYF
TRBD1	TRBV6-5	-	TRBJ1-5	TGTGCCAGCAGGGAGACAGGGGCTAGCAATCAGCCCCAGCATTTT	CASRETGASNQPQHF
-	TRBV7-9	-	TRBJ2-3	TGTGCCAGCAGCTTAGGAGGGGGTAGAAGGATGGCGCAGTATTTT	CASSLGGGRRMAQYF
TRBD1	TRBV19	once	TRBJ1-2	TGTGCCAGTAGTATAGATGAGGACAGGGGAGGAGGCTACACCTTC	CASSIDEDRGGGYTF
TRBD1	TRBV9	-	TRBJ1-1	TGTGCCAGCAGCGTAGGGGCAGGGGGCCAGGGGACTGAAGCTTTCTTT	CASSVGAGGQGTEAFF
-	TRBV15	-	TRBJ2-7	TGTGCCACCAGCAGAGATAGGGGAGAACTCGAGTTGGGACAAGTCTACGAGCAGTACTTC	CATSRDRGELELGQVYEQYF
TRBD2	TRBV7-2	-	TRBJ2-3	TGTGCCAGCAGCTTAGATTTAGCGGGGGGCCCAGATACGCAGTATTTT	CASSLDLAGGPDTQYF
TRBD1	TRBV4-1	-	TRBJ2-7	TGCGCCAGCAGCCAAGATCTGGGACAGGGTCTTTACGAGCAGTACTTC	CASSQDLGQGLYEQYF
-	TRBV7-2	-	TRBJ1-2	TGTGCCAGCAGCTTTCCAAACTATGGCTACACCTTC	CASSFPNYGYTF
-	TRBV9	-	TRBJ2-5	TGTGCCAGCAGCGTAGGGCAGGGGAAAGAGACCCAGTACTTC	CASSVGQGKETQYF
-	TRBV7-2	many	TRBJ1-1	TGTGCCAGCAGAAACCAACAGGGTTTGAACACTGAAGCTTTCTTT	CASRNQQGLNTEAFF
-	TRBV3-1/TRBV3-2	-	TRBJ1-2	TGTGCCAGCAGCCAAGATCTTTCCGGCTGGGCAGGGCTGGGCTACACCTTC	CASSQDLSGWAGLGYTF
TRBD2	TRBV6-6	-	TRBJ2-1	TGTGCCAGCAGCGAGACCTTAGCGGGGGGGAATGAGCAGTTCTTC	CASSETLAGGNEQFF
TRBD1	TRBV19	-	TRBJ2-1	TGTGCCAGTAAGGGGGACAGTTCCTACAATGAGCAGTTCTTC	CASKGDSSYNEQFF
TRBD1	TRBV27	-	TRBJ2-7	TGTGCCAGCAGACGCTACGGACAGGGGGCGGAGTACGAGCAGTACTTC	CASRRYGQGAEYEQYF
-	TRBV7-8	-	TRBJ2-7	TGTGCCAGCAGCGTGTGGGGCGACGAGCAGTACTTC	CASSVWGDEQYF
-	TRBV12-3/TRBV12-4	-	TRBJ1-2	TGTGCCAGCAGTGTCACAGACAACTATGGCTACACCTTC	CASSVTDNYGYTF
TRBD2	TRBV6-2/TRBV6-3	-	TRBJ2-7	TGTGCCAGCAGTCTGACTAGCGGGGGCCTTTACGAGCAGTACTTC	CASSLTSGGLYEQYF
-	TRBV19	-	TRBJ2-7	TGTGCCAGTAGTATTGGACAGAACGAGCAGTACTTC	CASSIGQNEQYF
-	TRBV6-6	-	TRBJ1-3	TGTGCCACCCAAGGCATCGGGGACACCATATATTTT	CATQGIGDTIYF
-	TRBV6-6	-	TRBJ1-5	TGTGCCAGCAGTTACAGGGAGGACGCGCCCCAGCATTTT	CASSYREDAPQHF
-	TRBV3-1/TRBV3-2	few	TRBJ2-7	TGTGCCAGCAGTCCCCGGGACTCGTGGGAGCAGTACTTC	CASSPRDSWEQYF
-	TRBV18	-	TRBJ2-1	TGTGCCAGCTCACCCCCATCCTACAATGAGCAGTTCTTC	CASSPPSYNEQFF
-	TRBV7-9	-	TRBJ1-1	TGTGCCAGCAGCTTAGTGTCGCTAACTCCGAACACTGAAGCTTTCTTT	CASSLVSLTPNTEAFF
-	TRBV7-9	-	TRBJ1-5	TGTGCCAGCACCGGGGGGGATTATCAGCCCCAGCATTTT	CASTGGDYQPQHF
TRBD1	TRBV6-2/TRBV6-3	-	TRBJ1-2	TGTGCCAGCAGTTACGTTATACCGGGACAGCGGACCTTAATGAACTATGGCTACACCTTC	CASSYVIPGQRTLMNYGYTF
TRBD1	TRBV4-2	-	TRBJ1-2	TGTGCCAGCAGCCACCCTGGGACAGCTTCGGACACCTTC	CASSHPGTASDTF
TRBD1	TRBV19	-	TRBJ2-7	TGTGCCAGTAGTATACCGGGACAGGGGACCTACGAGCAGTACTTC	CASSIPGQGTYEQYF
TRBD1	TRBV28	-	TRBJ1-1	TGTGCCAGCAGTTCTCCGGGACAGGGGGCTACGAACACTGAAGCTTTCTTT	CASSSPGQGATNTEAFF
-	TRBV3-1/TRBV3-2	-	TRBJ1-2	TGTGCCAGCAGCCAAACCTTTGGGGGCAACTATGGCTACACCTTC	CASSQTFGGNYGYTF
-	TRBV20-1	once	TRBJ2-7	TGCAGTACCTCCGGGGACTACGAGCAGTACTTC	CSTSGDYEQYF
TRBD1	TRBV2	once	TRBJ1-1	TGTGCCAGCAGTCCCTACAGGGGCGCGAACACTGAAGCTTTCTTT	CASSPYRGANTEAFF
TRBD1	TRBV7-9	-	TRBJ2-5	TGTGCCAGCAGCTTATCGAGGGGGCAGGTTGGAGAGACCCAGTACTTC	CASSLSRGQVGETQYF
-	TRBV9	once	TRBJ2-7	TGTGCCAGCAGCACGGGACTCCCTCCTTACGAGCAGTACTTC	CASSTGLPPYEQYF
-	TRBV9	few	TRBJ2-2	TGTGCCAGCAGCGTCGTCCACACCGGGGAGCTGTTTTTT	CASSVVHTGELFF
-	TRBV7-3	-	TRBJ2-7	TGTGCCAGCAGCTTCCTCGGTCGTCCAGGGGACGAGCAGTACTTC	CASSFLGRPGDEQYF
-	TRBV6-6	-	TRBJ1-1	TGTGCCAGCGTTCCCAGCGGGCAGAACACTGAAGCTTTCTTT	CASVPSGQNTEAFF
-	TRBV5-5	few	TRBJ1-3	TGTGCCAGCAGCTTGGCCGGGTCCGGAAACACCATATATTTT	CASSLAGSGNTIYF
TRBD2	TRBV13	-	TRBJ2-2	TGTGCCAGCAGCTTAAAGCGGGGCGGGGAGCTGTTTTTT	CASSLKRGGELFF
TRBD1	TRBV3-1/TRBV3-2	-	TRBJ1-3	TGTGCCAGCAGCCAAGGGAGGCTTGGGACAGGGGGCCCTGGAAACACCATATATTTT	CASSQGRLGTGGPGNTIYF
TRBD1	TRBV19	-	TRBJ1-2	TGTGCCAGTAGGACGACAGGGATATATGGCTACACCTTC	CASRTTGIYGYTF